This record looks at one T cell receptor beta chain sequence and its context. Germline CDR1 MDHEN, CDR2 SYDVKM. Germline trimming cut 9 bases from V and 4 bases from J; bases unmatched to any gene: 5. The CDR3 totals 14 residues. Nominally healthy donors provided the samples, though records likely missed some immune exposures. The PCR made use of 60 Vbeta and 13 Jbeta primers. Some clones are missing from TCRdb's copy, which holds only in-frame ones; the method was immunoSEQ multiplex PCR. The table lists under 200,000 clones, with 6.5% in the top ten. These data come from a study of cytomegalovirus exposure and HLA in healthy donors.

The sample consisted of PBMCs. The rearrangement joins TRBV28 to TRBJ2-1, with TRBD1 matching over 11 bases. This clonotype was sampled from a man younger than 45 in good health and CMV-seronegative. The CDR3 region has the DNA TGTGCCAGTCTCGGACAGGGGGCATACAATGAGCAGTTCTTC. It codes for CASLGQGAYNEQFF.